This passage covers 29 T cell receptor beta chains from one sample sequenced in a study of cytomegalovirus exposure and HLA in healthy donors. 13 Jbeta primers and 60 Vbeta primers were used for the PCR. This table comes from immunoSEQ multiplex PCR, and its TCRdb copy is limited to in-frame clones, with some not included. In the table there are about 160,000 clones, roughly 80% of which are singletons. The specimen sequenced was PBMCs. These receptor sequences come from a man younger than 35 in good health and CMV-seronegative.

The chain is built from TRBV4-1 and TRBJ2-5; possible D gene TRBD1, 7 bases. Trimming left V 1 base short and J 5 bases short, with 17 bases between. This CDR3 has 16 amino acids. Per the germline V gene, CDR1 is MGHRA and CDR2 is YSYEKL. CDR3 DNA: TGCGCCAGCAGCCAAGCGGGCAGGGCAGGGGGGGAGACCCAGTACTTC. Encoded protein: CASSQAGRAGGETQYF.

This sequence joins TRBV14 and TRBJ2-7, with TRBD2 matching over 11 bases. Trimming took 1 base from V and 3 from J; bases not matched to a gene: 5. The CDR3 has 16 amino acids. In germline, CDR1 is SGHDN, CDR2 FVKESK. The CDR3 is CASSQVLAGVNYEQYF. The DNA for the CDR3 is TGTGCCAGCAGCCAAGTACTAGCGGGGGTTAACTACGAGCAGTACTTC. The full variable domain, in which reference TRBV14 and TRBJ2-7 provide the parts outside the CDR3, is EAGVTQFPSHSVIEKGQTVTLRCDPISGHDNLYWYRRVMGKEIKFLLHFVKESKQDESGMPNNRFLAERTGGTYSTLKVQPAELEDSGVYFCASSQVLAGVNYEQYFGPGTRLTVT.

This chain uses TRBV7-3 with TRBJ2-3; TRBD1 matches 7 bases. Looked up from germline, CDR1 is SGHTA and CDR2 is FQGTGA. The CDR3 has 15 amino acids. V lost 5 bases to trimming and J lost 0 bases; unmatched junction nucleotides: 5. The CDR3 protein is CASSPDRASTDTQYF. The CDR3 bases are TGTGCCAGCAGCCCCGACAGGGCTAGCACAGATACGCAGTATTTT.

This rearrangement joins TRBV5-4 to TRBJ2-1; D unclear. Germline CDR1 SGHNT, CDR2 YYREEE (reference sequence). The CDR3 has 15 amino acids. The V end lost 0 bases, the J end lost 2 bases, and 9 bases lay between the germline ends. CDR3 residues: CASSLDPGTYNEQFF. The CDR3 nucleotides are TGTGCCAGCAGCTTGGATCCAGGAACCTACAATGAGCAGTTCTTC.

J is TRBJ1-1 and V is TRBV18, with 7 bases that match TRBD1. The CDR3 totals 13 residues. Germline trimming cut 8 bases from V and 4 bases from J; bases unmatched to any gene: 7. Germline CDR1 KGHSH, CDR2 LQKENI. The CDR3 sequence is CASQQGLGTEAFF. CDR3 in DNA: TGTGCCAGCCAACAGGGGTTGGGCACTGAAGCTTTCTTT. Filled out from reference TRBV18 and TRBJ1-1, the complete variable domain reads NAGVMQNPRHLVRRRGQEARLRCSPMKGHSHVYWYRQLPEEGLKFMVYLQKENIIDESGMPKERFSAEFPKEGPSILRIQQVVRGDSAAYFCASQQGLGTEAFFGQGTRLTVV.

The chain links TRBV19 to TRBJ2-1; TRBD2 matches at 13 bases. The V segment lost 4 bases and the J segment 7 bases; nucleotides outside the gene matches: 7. The CDR3 has 16 residues. Germline-derived CDR1 and CDR2 are LNHDA and SQIVND (reference sequence). CDR3 coding DNA: TGTGCCAGTAGTACCGGGACTAGCGGGATTAGGAATGAGCAGTTCTTC. It specifies CASSTGTSGIRNEQFF.

The V and J genes are TRBV5-1 and TRBJ2-7, with a weak D call TRBD1 (5 bases). CDR3 size: 14 residues. Trimming stripped 1 base from V and 2 bases from J, with 10 bases between. Germline values: CDR1 SGHRS, CDR2 YFSETQ. The CDR3 DNA follows: TGCGCCAGCAGCTTGCGTCAGGGTCCCTACGAGCAGTACTTC. The encoded protein is CASSLRQGPYEQYF.

The rearrangement uses TRBV27 and TRBJ1-2; 8 nucleotides align to TRBD1. V lost 6 bases and J lost 9; bases outside the gene matches: 12. Germline V gene data show CDR1 as MNHEY and CDR2 as SMNVEV (reference sequence). The CDR3 is 14 residues long. CDR3 sequence: CASSPGQDVKSYTF. The CDR3 bases are TGTGCCAGCAGCCCGGGACAGGATGTTAAGAGCTACACCTTC.

J is TRBJ1-3 and V is TRBV6-5; D is uncertain. The CDR3 is made up of 15 amino acids. Trimming took off 5 bases at V and 0 bases at J, with 11 bases between the two ends. The germline CDR1 and CDR2 sequences are MNHEY and SVGAGI. CDR3 bases: TGTGCCAGCAGTGCGAGGCTCTACTCTGGAAACACCATATATTTT. Protein: CASSARLYSGNTIYF.

This chain uses TRBV6-5 with TRBJ1-5; D is unclear. CDR3 length equals 12 residues. V dropped 8 bases and J dropped 3 bases, with 8 bases sitting between them. CDR1 is MNHEY, CDR2 SVGAGI, per germline. The CDR3 coding sequence is TGTGCCAGCGGAGGATCCAATCAGCCCCAGCATTTT. Its translation: CASGGSNQPQHF.

The chain couples TRBV10-3 to TRBJ2-1; TRBD1 agrees at 11 bases. V shed 3 bases, J shed 8 bases, and the junction held 6 bases outside the gene matches. The CDR3 is 15 amino acids. The V gene's germline CDR1 is ENHRY and CDR2 SYGVKD. The DNA of the CDR3 is TGTGCCATCAGTGACCGGGACAGGGGGAGCGATGAGCAGTTCTTC. Translation gives CAISDRDRGSDEQFF.

Notes on this clone: Other nucleotide sequences from this sample produce the same CDR3. The chain combines TRBV5-1 with TRBJ2-5; 11 positions match TRBD2. The CDR3 consists of 16 residues. Germline V gene sequence: CDR1 SGHRS, CDR2 YFSETQ. V shed 4 bases and J 1 base; nucleotides not matched to a gene: 6. The CDR3: CASSPPGLAGQETQYF. CDR3 bases: TGCGCCAGCAGCCCGCCCGGACTAGCGGGCCAAGAGACCCAGTACTTC.

The chain recombines TRBV7-9 with TRBJ1-1; 7 bases fit TRBD1. CDR1 is SEHNR and CDR2 is FQNEAQ in the germline V gene (reference sequence). The CDR3 has 15 residues. V dropped 5 bases and J dropped 5; count of bases not matched to a gene: 11. The CDR3 sequence is CASSLLRGPGTEAFF. In nucleotides, the CDR3 is TGTGCCAGCAGCCTATTAAGGGGGCCGGGAACTGAAGCTTTCTTT.

The V and J genes are TRBV5-8 and TRBJ2-2; D ambiguous. Trimming pared 2 bases from V and 1 base from J, leaving 6 bases between. This CDR3 region has 14 residues. Looked up from germline, CDR1 is SGHTS and CDR2 is YDEGEE. This CDR3 is CASSFVLNTGELFF. CDR3 bases: TGTGCCAGCAGCTTCGTTCTGAACACCGGGGAGCTGTTTTTT.

The chain links TRBV27 to TRBJ2-5, with TRBD1 matching 7 bases. TRBJ2-7 explains the end of the DNA better; the J call may be wrong. Germline assignment: CDR1 MNHEY and CDR2 SMNVEV (reference sequence). This CDR3 contains 15 residues. The DNA for the CDR3 is TGTGCCAGCAGTACCTGGGACAGACTCACCTACGAGCAGTACTTC. This gives the protein CASSTWDRLTYEQYF.

The gene calls are TRBV19 and TRBJ1-1; a possible D gene is TRBD1 (6 bases). The CDR3 runs 14 residues. CDR1 and CDR2 from the germline V gene are LNHDA and SQIVND (reference sequence). The ends were cut back, 8 bases at V and 2 bases at J, with 15 bases in the middle. CDR3 DNA: TGTGCCAGTGAGGACAGACTAAGAAACACTGAAGCTTTCTTT. The encoded protein is CASEDRLRNTEAFF. Filled out from reference TRBV19 and TRBJ1-1, the complete variable domain reads DGGITQSPKYLFRKEGQNVTLSCEQNLNHDAMYWYRQDPGQGLRLIYYSQIVNDFQKGDIAEGYSVSREKKESFPLTVTSAQKNPTAFYLCASEDRLRNTEAFFGQGTRLTVV.

The chain employs TRBV5-1 and TRBJ2-2; the match to TRBD2 covers 14 bases. From germline, CDR1 is SGHRS and CDR2 YFSETQ. The ends lost 3 bases at V and 2 bases at J; junction bases unmatched: 3. The CDR3 contains 17 residues. CDR3 DNA: TGCGCCAGCAGCTCGACTAGCGGGGGGGGAAACACCGGGGAGCTGTTTTTT. It codes for CASSSTSGGGNTGELFF. The complete variable domain, with remaining parts taken from reference TRBV5-1 and TRBJ2-2, reads KAGVTQTPRYLIKTRGQQVTLSCSPISGHRSVSWYQQTPGQGLQFLFEYFSETQRNKGNFPGRFSGRQFSNSRSEMNVSTLELGDSALYLCASSSTSGGGNTGELFFGEGSRLTVL.

This clone was seen more than once but under ten times. An end of the junction differs from the germline gene, which may be a read error. The CDR3: CSSSQGELKRVQYF. The CDR3 bases are TGTTCCAGCAGCCAAGGGGAACTTAAACGGGTGCAGTATTTT. The V call is TRBV7-9, the J call TRBJ2-3; perhaps TRBD1 as D (5 bases). The CDR3 has 14 amino acids. Germline CDR1 SEHNR, CDR2 FQNEAQ (reference sequence).

The rearrangement links TRBV4-1 to TRBJ2-6, with a weak D call TRBD1 (5 bases). V lost 1 base to trimming and J lost 8 bases, with 12 bases between them. The CDR3 has 15 residues. Germline CDR1 is MGHRA and CDR2 is YSYEKL. The CDR3 loop reads CASSQVRGGSNVLTF. DNA of the CDR3: TGCGCCAGCAGCCAAGTAAGGGGTGGTTCCAACGTCCTGACTTTC.

The V and J genes are TRBV10-2 and TRBJ1-3; no reliable D call. Trimming left V 2 bases short and J 0 bases short, with 11 bases between. Germline lookup yields CDR1 WSHSY and CDR2 SAAADI. This CDR3 spans 16 amino acids. CDR3 in amino acids: CASSEAVSSSGNTIYF. Written as DNA, the CDR3 is TGCGCCAGCAGTGAGGCAGTTAGCTCCTCTGGAAACACCATATATTTT.

The chain couples TRBV5-1 to TRBJ2-3; 7 bases align to TRBD2. Trimming at V came to 0 bases and at J to 14 bases, leaving 12 bases not matched to a gene. CDR1 is SGHRS and CDR2 is YFSETQ in the germline V gene. The CDR3 totals 14 residues. In DNA, the CDR3 is TGCGCCAGCAGCTTGGGGGCGGGACTACGCCACGCGTATTTT. Its protein is CASSLGAGLRHAYF.

The V call is TRBV7-8, the J call TRBJ2-1; 9 bases are shared with TRBD2. J gave up 3 bases and V 8 bases, and 11 bases lay outside the gene matches. Per germline, CDR1 SGHVS and CDR2 FQNEAQ. The CDR3 is made up of 16 amino acids. CDR3 DNA: TGTGCCAGCTTGGGGGAGGAGCGGGGGGACTACAATGAGCAGTTCTTC. Translated: CASLGEERGDYNEQFF.

This chain connects TRBV2 to TRBJ2-3; 10 positions agree with TRBD2. J lost 3 bases, V lost 3 bases, and 6 bases had no gene match. The CDR3 is made up of 16 amino acids. Germline V gene lookup returns CDR1 SNHLY and CDR2 FYNNEI. The CDR3 spells CASSDLAGVGTDTQYF. The CDR3, as DNA: TGTGCCAGCAGTGACCTAGCGGGAGTGGGGACAGATACGCAGTATTTT.

This chain uses TRBV6-6 with TRBJ2-5; unclear D gene. The J call may be in error: the DNA end matches TRBJ2-7 better. This CDR3 region has 12 residues. CDR1 is MNHNY and CDR2 is SVGAGI in the germline V gene (reference sequence). The CDR3 protein is CASSYVANEQYF. Written as DNA, the CDR3 is TGTGCCAGCAGTTACGTCGCCAACGAGCAGTACTTC.

The CDR3 sequence is CASSFPRAEAFF. CDR3 DNA: TGTGCCAGCAGTTTTCCGAGGGCTGAAGCTTTCTTT. The V and J genes are TRBV6-5 and TRBJ1-1; no firm D call. This CDR3 has 12 amino acids. Trimming removed 4 bases at V and 6 bases at J, with 9 bases between. Germline-derived CDR1 and CDR2 are MNHEY and SVGAGI.

The chain is built from TRBV7-9 and TRBJ1-2; weak D call: TRBD1 (6 bases). Germline lookup yields CDR1 SEHNR and CDR2 FQNEAQ (reference sequence). V lost 4 bases, J lost 7 bases, and 7 bases lay in between. The CDR3 covers 11 residues. As DNA, the CDR3 is TGTGCCAGCAGCTCCAGGGGTGGCTACACCTTC. This sequence encodes CASSSRGGYTF.

The chain is built from TRBV7-2 and TRBJ2-5; 7 bases agree with TRBD1. Germline V gene lookup returns CDR1 SGHTA and CDR2 FQGNSA. This CDR3 spans 14 amino acids. Germline trimming cut 1 base from V and 5 bases from J; bases unmatched to any gene: 4. The CDR3 region has the DNA TGTGCCAGCAGCTTAGAGGGGGCGCGGGAGACCCAGTACTTC. It translates to CASSLEGARETQYF.

In its sample, this clone was seen once. The V and J genes are TRBV18 and TRBJ2-7, with 8 bases fitting TRBD2. Germline CDR1 is KGHSH and CDR2 is LQKENI. CDR3 size: 13 residues. V gave up 8 bases and J gave up 5 bases; unmatched junction bases: 8. This chain's CDR3 is CASVPGGGDEQYF. CDR3 DNA: TGTGCCAGCGTTCCGGGGGGGGGAGACGAGCAGTACTTC.

J is TRBJ2-6 and V is TRBV27, with 7 bases that match TRBD2. Trimming took 5 bases from V and 1 from J; bases not matched to a gene: 11. The length of the CDR3 is 18 residues. The germline V gene encodes CDR1 MNHEY and CDR2 SMNVEV (reference sequence). CDR3 region: CASSRTWTGGSGANVLTF. The DNA for the CDR3 is TGTGCCAGCAGTCGTACGTGGACGGGGGGATCTGGGGCCAACGTCCTGACTTTC.